Listed below are T cell receptor beta chains from one sample, sequenced in a study of T cells in Graves' hyperthyroidism and ophthalmopathy. From the multiplex PCR reads, TCRdb called clonotypes with MiXCR, one entry per CDR3 protein. The table shows hundreds of thousands of distinct CDR3 sequences, with 13% occurring only once. Sequenced: blood. The receptors originated from a woman aged 18 to 35 with Graves' hyperthyroidism. Both conserved end residues are part of each CDR3. Clone size is given for some rows only: seen once, a few or many times, or a class if the clone is expanded.

v_call: TRBV20-1; clone_size: many; j_call: TRBJ2-5; cdr3_aa: CSARDAGTPQETQYF
v_call: TRBV6-1; clone_size: -; j_call: TRBJ1-1; cdr3_aa: CASSEPTLFTEAFF
v_call: TRBV6-1; clone_size: many; j_call: TRBJ1-5; cdr3_aa: CASSNQRGTTNQPQHF
v_call: TRBV20-1; clone_size: many; j_call: TRBJ2-5; cdr3_aa: CSATTQTSGSGETQYF
v_call: TRBV12-3/TRBV12-4; clone_size: many; j_call: TRBJ2-5; cdr3_aa: CASNAWGQETQYF
v_call: TRBV29-1; clone_size: many; j_call: TRBJ2-7; cdr3_aa: CSVRTGGSYEQYF
v_call: TRBV5-1; clone_size: few; j_call: TRBJ2-1; cdr3_aa: CASSSSGRACNEQFF
v_call: TRBV18; clone_size: many; j_call: TRBJ2-7; cdr3_aa: CASSADSLPLEQYF
v_call: TRBV28; clone_size: many; j_call: TRBJ1-1; cdr3_aa: CASSQITQNTEAFF
v_call: TRBV28; clone_size: many; j_call: TRBJ2-4; cdr3_aa: CASSLRAALAKNIQYF
v_call: TRBV6-1; clone_size: many; j_call: TRBJ1-1; cdr3_aa: CASSERGTGDTEAFF
v_call: TRBV24-1; clone_size: many; j_call: TRBJ2-1; cdr3_aa: CATSGGQTYNEQFF
v_call: TRBV6-2/TRBV6-3; clone_size: many; j_call: TRBJ2-4; cdr3_aa: CASTPGGGNIQYF
v_call: TRBV28; clone_size: many; j_call: TRBJ2-7; cdr3_aa: CASRSGQGRYEQYF
v_call: TRBV15; clone_size: many; j_call: TRBJ1-5; cdr3_aa: CATSPRVTHNQPQHF